This T cell receptor beta chain was sequenced in a study of T-cell memory formation after mild COVID-19. Study-level information: Each donor largely had its own TCR clusters. Whole-study findings and limits: Most CD4+ clones that shrank were in CM and EM, while CD8+ ones turned up in EMRA. Second-wave clones reaching peak frequency on day 37 lacked confirmed SARS-CoV-2 specificity. Memory sampled before infection contained some responding clones, suggesting cross-reactive memory joined.

In its sample, this clonotype was seen a few times. The antigen is undetermined. A single record per CDR3 protein comes from TCRdb applying MiXCR to the 5' RACE reads. The repertoire holds 400,000 to 450,000 distinct CDR3 sequences, approximately 19% seen once, with roughly a fifth in the top ten. This CDR3 is built from 14 residues. CDR1 is DFQATT, CDR2 SNEGSKA, per germline (reference sequence). Trimming removed 0 bases from V and 4 bases from J; junction bases left unmatched: 2. Sequences were obtained from PBMCs or a T cell subset sorted from them (not recorded which). This TCR came from a man aged 18 to 30 who had mild COVID-19 (a few samples of this study predate the infection). Cell type and time point are not known. The rearrangement uses TRBV20-1 and TRBJ1-5, with 8 bases that match TRBD1. Written as DNA, the CDR3 is TGCAGTGCTAGAGAGTACAGGGGGAATCAGCCCCAGCATTTT. It translates to CSAREYRGNQPQHF.